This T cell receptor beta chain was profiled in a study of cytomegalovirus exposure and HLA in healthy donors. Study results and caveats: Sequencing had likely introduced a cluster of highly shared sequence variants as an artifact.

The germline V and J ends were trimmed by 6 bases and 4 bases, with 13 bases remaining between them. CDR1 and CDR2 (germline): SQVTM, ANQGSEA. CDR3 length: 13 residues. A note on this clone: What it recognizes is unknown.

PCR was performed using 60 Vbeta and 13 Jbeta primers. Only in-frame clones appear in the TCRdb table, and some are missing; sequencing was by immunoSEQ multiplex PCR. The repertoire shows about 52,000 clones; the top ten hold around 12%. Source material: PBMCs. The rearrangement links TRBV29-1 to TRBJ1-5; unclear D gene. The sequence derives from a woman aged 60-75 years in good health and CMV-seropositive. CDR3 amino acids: CSVTGGPNQPQHF. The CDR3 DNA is TGCAGCGTCACTGGCGGTCCAAATCAGCCCCAGCATTTT.